The next 28 T cell receptor beta chains were all read from a single sample in a study of blood T cells in healthy people across ages. A sample-barcoded 5' primer and a J-beta primer mix were used in a second PCR of roughly 6 to 12 cycles. TCRdb itself ran the 5' RACE reads through MiXCR, one entry per CDR3 protein. Here the sample spans about 620,000 distinct CDR3 sequences, around 50% being singletons. Sequencing was carried out using blood. These receptors came from a woman at least 80 years old in good health.

V is TRBV4-1 and J is TRBJ2-5; 9 bases align to TRBD2. Per germline, CDR1 MGHRA and CDR2 YSYEKL. CDR3 length equals 14 residues. Trimming took 4 bases from V and 3 from J; bases not matched to a gene: 3. DNA for the CDR3: TGCGCCAGCAGCCCGGGACTAGCTAAAGAGACCCAGTACTTC. It is translated as CASSPGLAKETQYF.

This clonotype was seen only a few times. The J gene is TRBJ2-3, the V gene TRBV12-3 or TRBV12-4; 10 bases fit TRBD2. The CDR3 is 17 amino acids. The J segment lost 1 base and the V segment lost 6 bases, leaving 10 bases of the junction unmatched. This CDR3 is CASSLGGLAGGTDTQYF. The DNA of the CDR3 is TGTGCCAGCAGCCTAGGGGGCCTAGCGGGGGGCACAGATACGCAGTATTTT.

This chain connects TRBV28 to TRBJ2-7, with D unresolved. This CDR3 has 14 residues. Germline CDR1 MDHEN, CDR2 SYDVKM. V lost 1 base, J lost 0 bases, and 7 bases lay in between. CDR3 protein: CASSLLAGSYEQYF. The CDR3 nucleotides are TGTGCCAGCAGTTTATTAGCAGGCTCCTACGAGCAGTACTTC.

This clonotype showed up many times. J is TRBJ2-5 and V is TRBV7-2; 7 nucleotides align to TRBD2. The CDR3 loop spans 19 amino acids. CDR1 is SGHTA and CDR2 is FQGNSA in the germline V gene. Losses at the gene ends were 2 bases for V and 3 bases for J; bases not matched to a gene: 18. CDR3 region: CASSLRRASGNGAKETQYF. CDR3 nucleotides: TGTGCCAGCAGCTTACGTAGGGCTAGCGGAAACGGAGCTAAAGAGACCCAGTACTTC.

A remark on this clonotype: Being one base from a much bigger clone, this may be a read error. In DNA form, the CDR3 reads TGTGCCAGCAGTACAGGGACCTACAATGAGCAGTACTTC. It is translated as CASSTGTYNEQYF. The rearrangement joins TRBV2 to TRBJ2-1, with D perhaps TRBD1 (6 bases). The end of the DNA aligns better with TRBJ2-7, so the J call may be wrong. The CDR3 is 13 residues long. Germline V gene data show CDR1 as SNHLY and CDR2 as FYNNEI.

Worth noting for this clonotype: The junction differs from germline at one of its ends, possibly a read error. This chain joins TRBV6-6 and TRBJ1-6; D gene uncertain. CDR3 length: 15 amino acids. The V gene's germline CDR1 is MNHNY and CDR2 SVGAGI (reference sequence). CDR3 amino acids: CASSYGAVGDSPLHF. For the CDR3, the DNA is TGTGCCAGCAGTTACGGCGCGGTGGGCGATTCGCCCCTCCACTTT.

In the case of this clonotype: The junction differs from germline at one of its ends, possibly a read error. This chain joins TRBV20-1 and TRBJ2-4; no clear D gene. The DNA matches TRBJ2-5 better at its end, which makes the J call doubtful. Germline loops: CDR1 DFQATT, CDR2 SNEGSKA (reference sequence). The CDR3 runs to 12 residues. The CDR3 is CRARINLETQYF. DNA of the CDR3: TGCAGGGCTAGAATTAACCTGGAGACCCAGTACTTC.

To note about this clonotype: Just one base apart from a much larger clone, this may be a read error. The gene calls are TRBV12-3 or TRBV12-4 and TRBJ2-5; tentatively, D is TRBD1 (5 bases). CDR3 length: 13 residues. The CDR3 spells CASSRQIQETRYF. CDR3 nucleotides: TGTGCCAGCAGCCGACAGATACAAGAGACCCGGTACTTC.

The chain has TRBV12-3 or TRBV12-4 and TRBJ1-5, with a tentative D call TRBD1 (5 bases). The ends were cut back, 8 bases at V and 4 bases at J, with 9 bases in the middle. The CDR3 spans 12 residues. The CDR3 is CASDRGNQPQHF. The CDR3 coding sequence is TGTGCCAGCGACCGGGGGAATCAGCCCCAGCATTTT.

Many counts were recorded for this clonotype. V and J are TRBV7-2 and TRBJ1-2, with unresolved D. Per germline, CDR1 SGHTA and CDR2 FQGNSA. With 2 bases removed from V and 1 base from J, the gap between germline ends came to 8 bases. The CDR3 runs to 14 residues. The CDR3 DNA sequence: TGTGCCAGCAGCTTATATGGCATTAACTATGGCTACACCTTC. Its protein product is CASSLYGINYGYTF.

This CDR3 reads CASSAMTGREEKLFF. In DNA, the CDR3 is TGTGCCAGCAGCGCCATGACAGGGAGAGAGGAAAAACTGTTTTTT. The gene calls are TRBV9 and TRBJ1-4; the match to TRBD1 covers 7 bases. This CDR3 is 15 amino acids long. From germline, CDR1 is SGDLS and CDR2 YYNGEE. The J segment lost 8 bases and the V segment lost 3 bases, leaving 10 bases of the junction unmatched. The whole variable domain, filled in from reference TRBV9 and TRBJ1-4, reads DSGVTQTPKHLITATGQRVTLRCSPRSGDLSVYWYQQSLDQGLQFLIQYYNGEERAKGNILERFSAQQFPDLHSELNLSSLELGDSALYFCASSAMTGREEKLFFGSGTQLSVL.

Notes on this clonotype: This could be a read error, since a much larger clone is one nucleotide away. The V and J genes are TRBV30 and TRBJ2-1; 8 positions match TRBD2. Germline V lookup: CDR1 GTSNPN, CDR2 SVGIG (reference sequence). This CDR3 is built from 16 residues. Trimming took 7 bases from V and 8 from J; bases not matched to a gene: 19. The CDR3 DNA follows: TGTGCCTACACTAAGCCCGGGACTAGAAGAGTCCATGAGCAGTTCTTC. Translated: CAYTKPGTRRVHEQFF. The variable domain in full, completed from reference TRBV30 and TRBJ2-1, reads SQTIHQWPATLVQPVGSPLSLECTVEGTSNPNLYWYRQAAGRGLQLLFYSVGIGQISSEVPQNLSASRPQDRQFILSSKKLLLSDSGFYLCAYTKPGTRRVHEQFFGPGTRLTVL.

The rearrangement uses TRBV7-2 and TRBJ2-2; TRBD2 is a possible D gene (6 bases). CDR1 and CDR2 (germline): SGHTA, FQGNSA. CDR3 length: 17 residues. V shed 2 bases and J shed 0 bases, with 13 bases lying between them. This chain's CDR3 is CASSLTAGRPNTGELFF. Here the CDR3 DNA reads TGTGCCAGCAGCTTAACCGCTGGGAGGCCGAACACCGGGGAGCTGTTTTTT.

The CDR3: CASSRDRAGGLNEQFF. CDR3 DNA sequence: TGCGCCAGCAGCCGCGACCGAGCGGGGGGGCTCAATGAGCAGTTCTTC. The chain uses TRBV4-3 and TRBJ2-1; 10 bases are shared with TRBD2. Germline V gives CDR1 LGHNA, CDR2 YSLEER. This CDR3 region has 16 residues. V lost 4 bases and J lost 6; bases outside the gene matches: 9.

This sequence joins TRBV7-6 and TRBJ2-1; a weak D match, TRBD1 (5 bases). Germline values: CDR1 SGHVS, CDR2 FNYEAQ. The CDR3 has 12 residues. Trimming cost V 2 bases and J 10 bases, with 9 bases left between them. CDR3 DNA: TGTGCCAGCAGCTTAAGGGGTCTCGAGCAGTTCTTC. This encodes CASSLRGLEQFF.

The J gene is TRBJ1-5, the V gene TRBV10-3; D might be TRBD1 (5 bases). Trimming took off 3 bases at V and 7 bases at J, with 16 bases between the two ends. CDR3 length equals 15 residues. The germline V gene encodes CDR1 ENHRY and CDR2 SYGVKD. CDR3 bases: TGTGCCATCAGTGATTCCCCAGGGATGAGGCAGCCCCAGCATTTT. Translation gives CAISDSPGMRQPQHF.

Only a few counts were recorded for this clonotype. The V call is TRBV18, the J call TRBJ2-5; D tentatively fits TRBD1 or TRBD2 (5 bases each). Trimming removed 3 bases from V and 5 bases from J, with 13 bases in between. The CDR3 covers 14 residues. Germline values: CDR1 KGHSH, CDR2 LQKENI. CDR3 nucleotide sequence: TGTGCCAGCTCACCTGATCAGGGACGGGAGACCCAGTACTTC. Translation: CASSPDQGRETQYF.

This clonotype was counted many times. The rearrangement joins TRBV28 to TRBJ2-1; 10 positions match TRBD1. This CDR3 contains 15 residues. The germline V gene encodes CDR1 MDHEN and CDR2 SYDVKM. V lost 6 bases to trimming and J lost 5 bases; unmatched junction nucleotides: 7. The CDR3 protein is CASRSPGTGDNEQFF. The CDR3 nucleotides are TGTGCCAGCAGATCCCCAGGGACAGGGGACAATGAGCAGTTCTTC.

The chain joins TRBV6-5 to TRBJ2-7; possibly TRBD1 for D (6 bases). Deletions cut 5 bases from V and 3 bases from J, with 17 bases between. Germline lookup yields CDR1 MNHEY and CDR2 SVGAGI. CDR3 length: 15 amino acids. This CDR3 reads CASSPGQLPLYEQYF. The CDR3 DNA follows: TGTGCCAGCAGTCCCGGACAGTTACCCCTCTACGAGCAGTACTTC.

This clonotype was observed at least ten times. The gene calls are TRBV18 and TRBJ2-1; TRBD1 is a possible D gene (6 bases). V lost 6 bases and J 6 bases, leaving 21 bases between the germline ends. CDR1 and CDR2 (germline): KGHSH, LQKENI. CDR3 length: 16 amino acids. CDR3 region: CASSELAPQGINEQFF. CDR3 nucleotides: TGTGCCAGCTCCGAATTAGCGCCACAGGGTATCAATGAGCAGTTCTTC.

This clonotype was counted ten times or more. This rearrangement joins TRBV27 to TRBJ2-1; 10 bases fit TRBD1. This CDR3 contains 18 residues. Unmatched junction bases numbered 15, after V lost 2 bases and J lost 8 bases. The germline CDR1 and CDR2 sequences are MNHEY and SMNVEV (reference sequence). This CDR3 reads CASSLPGAPGQGIHEQFF. CDR3 in DNA: TGTGCCAGCAGTTTACCTGGAGCCCCGGGACAGGGGATCCATGAGCAGTTCTTC.

The genes are TRBV30 and TRBJ1-2, with D possibly TRBD1 on 5 matching bases. The CDR3 consists of 13 residues. From germline, CDR1 is GTSNPN and CDR2 SVGIG (reference sequence). The ends were cut back, 5 bases at V and 4 bases at J, with 14 bases in the middle. The CDR3 DNA is TGTGCCTGGGGGACTGGGGACGGCTATGGCTACACCTTC. Translating it yields CAWGTGDGYGYTF.

The sample holds a few counts of this clonotype. The chain links TRBV6-5 to TRBJ2-7; tentative D call: TRBD2 (6 bases). The CDR3 runs 15 residues. The germline V gene has CDR1 MNHEY and CDR2 SVGAGI. V was trimmed by 2 bases and J by 0 bases, leaving 11 bases between them. The CDR3, as DNA: TGTGCCAGCAGTTACGCGGGGCGGGGCTCCTACGAGCAGTACTTC. It is translated as CASSYAGRGSYEQYF.

To note about this clonotype: This may be a read error: a much more frequent sequence differs by one nucleotide. The chain employs TRBV9 and TRBJ2-7; TRBD1 is a possible D gene (5 bases). The germline gives CDR1 SGDLS, CDR2 YYNGEE. CDR3 length: 14 residues. V was cut by 6 bases and J by 0 bases, with 13 bases left in between. As DNA, the CDR3 is TGTGCCAGCAACTCGAACAGGTCCTCCTACGAGCAGTACTTC. Translated: CASNSNRSSYEQYF.

With respect to this clonotype: This may be a read error, as it is one base from a much larger clone. The chain combines TRBV2 with TRBJ2-1; unclear D gene. The DNA end favors TRBJ2-7, so the J call may be wrong. The CDR3 covers 16 residues. CDR1 is SNHLY, CDR2 FYNNEI, per germline. CDR3: CASVLGSPSSYNEQYF. The CDR3 nucleotides are TGTGCCAGCGTGTTAGGCAGCCCGAGCTCCTACAATGAGCAGTACTTC.

Only one count was recorded for this clonotype. The chain recombines TRBV10-2 with TRBJ1-4, with D perhaps matching TRBD1 (5 bases). Trimming took 0 bases from V and 10 from J, leaving 12 bases between them. This CDR3 has 14 residues. Germline CDR1 and CDR2: WSHSY and SAAADI. This CDR3 is CASSESGGLRKLFF. The CDR3 nucleotides are TGCGCCAGCAGTGAGTCGGGGGGTCTGCGAAAACTGTTTTTT.

There are many counts of this clonotype. The chain combines TRBV10-1 with TRBJ2-7; D gene unclear. The CDR3 has 12 residues. CDR1 WNHNN and CDR2 SYGVQD come from the germline V gene (reference sequence). Deletions cut 3 bases from V and 7 bases from J, with 10 bases between. The CDR3 is CASSDPTREQYF. CDR3 bases: TGCGCCAGCAGTGACCCCACTCGTGAGCAGTACTTC.

The chain couples TRBV4-2 to TRBJ2-2; 7 bases fit TRBD2. The CDR3 loop spans 17 amino acids. J gave up 7 bases and V 0 bases, and 11 bases lay outside the gene matches. The germline V gene encodes CDR1 LGHNA and CDR2 YNFKEQ. CDR3 residues: CASSQELGLRGVGELFF. As DNA, the CDR3 is TGTGCCAGCAGCCAAGAACTTGGCTTACGGGGGGTCGGGGAGCTGTTTTTT.